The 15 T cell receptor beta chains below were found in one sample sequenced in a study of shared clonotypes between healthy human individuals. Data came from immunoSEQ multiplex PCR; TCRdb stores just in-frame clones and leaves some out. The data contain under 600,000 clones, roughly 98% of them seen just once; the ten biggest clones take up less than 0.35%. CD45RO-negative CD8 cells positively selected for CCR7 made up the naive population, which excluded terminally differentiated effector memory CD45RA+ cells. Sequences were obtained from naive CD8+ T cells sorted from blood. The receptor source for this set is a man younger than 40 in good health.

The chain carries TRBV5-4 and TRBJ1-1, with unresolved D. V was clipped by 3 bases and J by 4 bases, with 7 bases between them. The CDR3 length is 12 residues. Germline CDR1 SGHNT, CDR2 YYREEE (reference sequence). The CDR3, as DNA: TGTGCCAGCAGCTCAGTAAGCACTGAAGCTTTCTTT. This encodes CASSSVSTEAFF.

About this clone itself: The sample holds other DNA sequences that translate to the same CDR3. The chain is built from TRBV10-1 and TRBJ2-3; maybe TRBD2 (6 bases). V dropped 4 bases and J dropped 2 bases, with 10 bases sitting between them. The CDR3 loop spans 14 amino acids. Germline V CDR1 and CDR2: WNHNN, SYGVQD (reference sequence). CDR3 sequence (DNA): TGCGCCAGCAGTGGGGACTCCTCCACAGATACGCAGTATTTT. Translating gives CASSGDSSTDTQYF.

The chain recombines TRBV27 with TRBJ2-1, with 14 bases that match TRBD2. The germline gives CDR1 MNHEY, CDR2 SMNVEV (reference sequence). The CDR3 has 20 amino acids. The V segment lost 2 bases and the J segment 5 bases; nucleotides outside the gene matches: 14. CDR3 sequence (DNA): TGTGCCAGCAGTTTAAGGATTCCGGGACTAGCGGGAGTAAAGGACAATGAGCAGTTCTTC. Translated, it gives CASSLRIPGLAGVKDNEQFF.

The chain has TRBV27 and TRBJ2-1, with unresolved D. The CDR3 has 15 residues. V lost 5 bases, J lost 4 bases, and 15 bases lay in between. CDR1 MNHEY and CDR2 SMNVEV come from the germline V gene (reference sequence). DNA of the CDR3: TGTGCCAGCAGTCCGCCCGGATGGACGTACAATGAGCAGTTCTTC. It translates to CASSPPGWTYNEQFF.

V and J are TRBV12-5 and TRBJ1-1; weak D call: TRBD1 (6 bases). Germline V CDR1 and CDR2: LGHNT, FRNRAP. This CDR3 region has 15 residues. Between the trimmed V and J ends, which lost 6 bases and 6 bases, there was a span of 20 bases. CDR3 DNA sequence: TGTGCTAGTGGGCTCTCGTGGGGGGCAGACGCTGAAGCTTTCTTT. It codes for CASGLSWGADAEAFF.

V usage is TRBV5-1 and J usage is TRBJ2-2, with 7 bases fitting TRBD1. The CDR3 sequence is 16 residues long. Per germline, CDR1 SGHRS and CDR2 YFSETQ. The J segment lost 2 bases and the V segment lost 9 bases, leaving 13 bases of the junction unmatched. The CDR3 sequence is CATGTESFYNTGELFF. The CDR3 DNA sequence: TGCGCCACCGGGACAGAGTCCTTTTATAACACCGGGGAGCTGTTTTTT.

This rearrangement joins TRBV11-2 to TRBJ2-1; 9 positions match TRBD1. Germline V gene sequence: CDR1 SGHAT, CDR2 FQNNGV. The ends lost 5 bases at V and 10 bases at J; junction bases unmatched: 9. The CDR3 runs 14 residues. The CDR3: CASSTAQGAREQFF. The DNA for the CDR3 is TGTGCCAGCAGCACCGCACAGGGGGCTCGGGAGCAGTTCTTC.

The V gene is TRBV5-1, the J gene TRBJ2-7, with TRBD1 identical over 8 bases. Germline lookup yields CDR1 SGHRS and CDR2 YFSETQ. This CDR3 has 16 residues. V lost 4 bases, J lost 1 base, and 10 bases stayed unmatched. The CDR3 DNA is TGCGCCAGCAGCACTTCAGGACAGGGCGGGTCCTACGAGCAGTACTTC. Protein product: CASSTSGQGGSYEQYF.

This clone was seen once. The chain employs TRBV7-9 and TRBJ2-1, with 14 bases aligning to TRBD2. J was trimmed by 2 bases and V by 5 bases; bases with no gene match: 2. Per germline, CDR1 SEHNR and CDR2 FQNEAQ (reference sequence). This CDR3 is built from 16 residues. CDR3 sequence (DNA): TGTGCCAGCAGCCCGACTAGCGGGAGGGCCTACAATGAGCAGTTCTTC. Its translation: CASSPTSGRAYNEQFF.

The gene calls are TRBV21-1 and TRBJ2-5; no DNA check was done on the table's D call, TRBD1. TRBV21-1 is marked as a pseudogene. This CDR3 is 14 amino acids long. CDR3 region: CASSNSKHRRTQYF. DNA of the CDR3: TGTGCCAGCAGCAATTCGAAACACAGGCGGACCCAGTACTTC.

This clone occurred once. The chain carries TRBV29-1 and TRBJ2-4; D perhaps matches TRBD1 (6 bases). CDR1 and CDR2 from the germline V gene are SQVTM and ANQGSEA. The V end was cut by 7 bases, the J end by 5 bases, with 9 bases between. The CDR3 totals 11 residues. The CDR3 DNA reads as TGCAGCGCCAACAGGGAAAACATTCAGTACTTC. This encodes CSANRENIQYF.

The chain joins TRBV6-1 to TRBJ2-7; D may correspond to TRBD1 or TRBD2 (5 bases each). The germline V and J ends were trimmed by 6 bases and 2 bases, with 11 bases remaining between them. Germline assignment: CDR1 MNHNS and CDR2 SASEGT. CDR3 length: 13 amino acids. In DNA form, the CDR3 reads TGTGCCAGCAGCTTGACAGCGGCCTACGAGCAGTACTTC. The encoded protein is CASSLTAAYEQYF.

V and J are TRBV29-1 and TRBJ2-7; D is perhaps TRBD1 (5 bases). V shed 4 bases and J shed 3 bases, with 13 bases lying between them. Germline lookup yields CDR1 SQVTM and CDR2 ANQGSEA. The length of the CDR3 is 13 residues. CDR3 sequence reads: CSVVVWTHYEQYF. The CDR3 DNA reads TGCAGCGTTGTTGTGTGGACACACTACGAGCAGTACTTC.

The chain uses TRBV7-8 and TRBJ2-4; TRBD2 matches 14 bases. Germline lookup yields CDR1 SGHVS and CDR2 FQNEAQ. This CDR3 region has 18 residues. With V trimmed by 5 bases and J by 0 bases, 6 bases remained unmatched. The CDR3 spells CASSTRLAGGLAKNIQYF. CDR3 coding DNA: TGTGCCAGCAGCACACGACTAGCGGGAGGGCTAGCCAAAAACATTCAGTACTTC.

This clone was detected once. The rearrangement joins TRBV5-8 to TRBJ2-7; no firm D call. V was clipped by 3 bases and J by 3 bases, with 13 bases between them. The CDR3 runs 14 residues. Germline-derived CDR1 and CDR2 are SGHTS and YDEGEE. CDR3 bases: TGTGCCAGCAGCTGGCCGGGCCAGCGCTACGAGCAGTACTTC. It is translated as CASSWPGQRYEQYF.